This entry lists 28 T cell receptor beta chains sequenced from one sample in a study of T cell responses to AZD1222 COVID-19 vaccine. Generated by immunoSEQ multiplex PCR, the TCRdb table keeps only in-frame clones and is missing some. The table has about 97,000 clones, about 90% seen once; the top ten hold roughly 10%. The specimen was peripheral blood, collected 28 days after the second AZD1222 dose. Receptors were obtained from an adult who received the AZD1222 COVID-19 vaccine.

V and J are TRBV2 and TRBJ1-6; D not resolved. Germline CDR1 SNHLY, CDR2 FYNNEI. The ends were cut back, 0 bases at V and 7 bases at J, with 10 bases in the middle. The CDR3 totals 15 residues. In DNA form, the CDR3 reads TGTGCCAGCAGTGAAGCCCGCAGTAGAAATTCACCCCTCCACTTT. It codes for CASSEARSRNSPLHF.

The chain has TRBV7-2 and TRBJ1-1, with no clear D. The V gene lost 1 base and the J gene lost 8 bases, with 14 bases spanning the gap. CDR1 is SGHTA and CDR2 is FQGNSA in the germline V gene. The CDR3 is 14 amino acids. The CDR3 coding sequence is TGTGCCAGCAGCTTAGATATGGCAGCTTTGGAAGCTTTCTTT. Translated, it gives CASSLDMAALEAFF.

The V call is TRBV13, the J call TRBJ1-1; no clear D gene. Trimming pared 8 bases from V and 1 base from J, leaving 14 bases between. Per the germline V gene, CDR1 is PRHDT and CDR2 is FYEKMQ (reference sequence). The CDR3 covers 14 residues. The CDR3: CASDLRRENTEAFF. CDR3 sequence (DNA): TGTGCCAGCGATTTAAGAAGGGAGAACACTGAAGCTTTCTTT.

The gene calls are TRBV3-1 (or the pseudogene TRBV3-2) and TRBJ2-3; 10 bases are a match to TRBD2. This CDR3 contains 19 residues. After removal of 4 bases from V and 0 bases from J, the junction contained 13 bases not matched to a gene. CDR1 and CDR2 (germline): LGHDT, YNNKEL (reference sequence). In nucleotides, the CDR3 is TGTGCCAGCAGCCCATCCGGGACTAGCGAGGTTGCTAGCACAGATACGCAGTATTTT. This gives the protein CASSPSGTSEVASTDTQYF.

Comments on this clone: A much bigger clone sits one base away, suggesting this may be a read error. Other DNA sequences in the sample encode the same CDR3. The V gene is TRBV5-1, the J gene TRBJ2-3, with TRBD1 matching 7 bases. The germline CDR1 and CDR2 sequences are SGHRS and YFSETQ. V lost 3 bases to trimming and J lost 2 bases; unmatched junction nucleotides: 3. This CDR3 comprises 14 residues. CDR3 amino acids: CASSYGQDTDTQYF. In DNA form, the CDR3 reads TGCGCCAGCAGCTATGGACAGGACACAGATACGCAGTATTTT. Using reference TRBV5-1 and TRBJ2-3 for the parts outside the CDR3, the full variable domain is KAGVTQTPRYLIKTRGQQVTLSCSPISGHRSVSWYQQTPGQGLQFLFEYFSETQRNKGNFPGRFSGRQFSNSRSEMNVSTLELGDSALYLCASSYGQDTDTQYFGPGTRLTVL.

The chain recombines TRBV28 with TRBJ2-7; D remains unclear. The CDR3 runs to 12 residues. Trimming shortened V by 6 bases and J by 3 bases, and 9 bases separated the two germline ends. Looked up from germline, CDR1 is MDHEN and CDR2 is SYDVKM. This CDR3 reads CASRGYYYEQYF. CDR3 sequence (DNA): TGTGCCAGCAGGGGGTACTACTACGAGCAGTACTTC.

The chain is built from TRBV19 and TRBJ2-1; D may be TRBD1 (6 bases). The V gene's germline CDR1 is LNHDA and CDR2 SQIVND (reference sequence). Trimming took 6 bases from V and 4 from J, leaving 28 bases between them. This CDR3 is built from 19 residues. CDR3 sequence: CASRSKVWGQEGKYNEQFF. The DNA of the CDR3 is TGTGCCAGTAGGTCGAAAGTCTGGGGGCAAGAAGGGAAGTACAATGAGCAGTTCTTC. Filled out from reference TRBV19 and TRBJ2-1, the complete variable domain reads DGGITQSPKYLFRKEGQNVTLSCEQNLNHDAMYWYRQDPGQGLRLIYYSQIVNDFQKGDIAEGYSVSREKKESFPLTVTSAQKNPTAFYLCASRSKVWGQEGKYNEQFFGPGTRLTVL.

This chain connects TRBV6-5 to TRBJ1-5; 7 bases are shared with TRBD1. This CDR3 is built from 12 residues. The germline V gene encodes CDR1 MNHEY and CDR2 SVGAGI. Trimming took 6 bases from V and 7 from J; bases not matched to a gene: 3. The CDR3, as DNA: TGTGCCAGCAGCTCCAGGGGGCAGCCCCAGCATTTT. It yields the protein CASSSRGQPQHF.

V is TRBV5-1 and J is TRBJ1-1; D is unclear. Trimming stripped 3 bases from V and 0 bases from J, with 12 bases between. Germline V gene sequence: CDR1 SGHRS, CDR2 YFSETQ. This CDR3 has 15 residues. DNA of the CDR3: TGCGCCAGCAGCTCCCTCCGTAACATGAACACTGAAGCTTTCTTT. Amino acid sequence: CASSSLRNMNTEAFF.

The rearrangement uses TRBV7-9 and TRBJ2-5; either TRBD1 or TRBD2 may fit D (5 bases each). V was shortened by 0 bases and J by 1 base, with 15 bases between the two germline ends. CDR1 is SEHNR, CDR2 FQNEAQ, per germline (reference sequence). The CDR3 length is 17 residues. The CDR3 DNA reads TGTGCCAGCAGCTTAGCAGAGGGGCCCCGGCGCCAAGAGACCCAGTACTTC. The encoded protein is CASSLAEGPRRQETQYF.

The chain has TRBV2 and TRBJ2-7, with TRBD1 as a possible D gene (5 bases). CDR3 length: 13 residues. In germline, CDR1 is SNHLY, CDR2 FYNNEI. V lost 5 bases, J lost 1 base, and 9 bases lay in between. CDR3 DNA: TGTGCCAGCAGTCGGACACATTCCTACGAGCAGTACTTC. This codes for CASSRTHSYEQYF.

The rearrangement uses TRBV6-2 or TRBV6-3 and TRBJ2-7; 8 bases match TRBD1. Trimming at V came to 0 bases and at J to 3 bases, leaving 7 bases not matched to a gene. The CDR3 totals 16 residues. Germline V gene data show CDR1 as MNHEY and CDR2 as SVGEGT. The CDR3 DNA follows: TGTGCCAGCAGTTACTCGCCGGACAGGGTGAGCTACGAGCAGTACTTC. This sequence encodes CASSYSPDRVSYEQYF.

V is TRBV24-1 and J is TRBJ2-1, with D hard to call. The CDR3 is made up of 13 amino acids. V dropped 9 bases and J dropped 4 bases, with 12 bases sitting between them. Looked up from germline, CDR1 is KGHDR and CDR2 is SFDVKD. The CDR3 is CATGKGEYNEQFF. The DNA of the CDR3 is TGTGCCACCGGTAAGGGCGAGTACAATGAGCAGTTCTTC.

The chain has TRBV3-1 (or the pseudogene TRBV3-2) and TRBJ2-2; 11 bases agree with TRBD2. This CDR3 has 16 residues. V shed 1 base and J 7 bases; nucleotides not matched to a gene: 5. The germline V gene has CDR1 LGHDT and CDR2 YNNKEL (reference sequence). The CDR3 nucleotides are TGTGCCAGCAGCCAAGGTAGCGGGGGGGCCGTCGGGGAGCTGTTTTTT. It translates to CASSQGSGGAVGELFF.

The chain links TRBV28 to TRBJ2-7; 7 nucleotides align to TRBD1. From germline, CDR1 is MDHEN and CDR2 SYDVKM. The junction had 9 bases not matched to a gene; V was cut back by 5 bases and J by 5 bases. The CDR3 loop spans 14 amino acids. The CDR3 DNA reads TGTGCCAGCAGTCCTTTGACAGGGACCGACGAGCAGTACTTC. Translating gives CASSPLTGTDEQYF.

The chain has TRBV19 and TRBJ1-2; TRBD1 aligns across 8 bases. The CDR3 totals 16 residues. V lost 5 bases, J lost 9 bases, and 17 bases stayed unmatched. Per the germline V gene, CDR1 is LNHDA and CDR2 is SQIVND (reference sequence). The CDR3 region is CASSAIGLTGEWSYTF. The CDR3 DNA is TGTGCCAGTAGTGCTATCGGCCTGACAGGGGAGTGGAGCTACACCTTC. The entire variable domain, with the rest obtained from reference TRBV19 and TRBJ1-2, is as follows: DGGITQSPKYLFRKEGQNVTLSCEQNLNHDAMYWYRQDPGQGLRLIYYSQIVNDFQKGDIAEGYSVSREKKESFPLTVTSAQKNPTAFYLCASSAIGLTGEWSYTFGSGTRLTVV.

This chain connects TRBV5-1 to TRBJ2-5, with D perhaps TRBD1 or TRBD2 (5 bases each). V was trimmed by 4 bases and J by 5 bases, leaving 18 bases between them. CDR1 and CDR2 (germline): SGHRS, YFSETQ. The CDR3 is 15 amino acids. The CDR3 nucleotides read TGCGCCAGCAGCATGAGGAGAGGGGCGGAGGAGACCCAGTACTTC. Residues: CASSMRRGAEETQYF.

This rearrangement joins TRBV27 to TRBJ2-2; 10 bases map to TRBD1. CDR1 and CDR2 from the germline V gene are MNHEY and SMNVEV (reference sequence). The CDR3 loop spans 18 amino acids. Unmatched junction bases numbered 9, after V lost 1 base and J lost 4 bases. The CDR3 region has the DNA TGTGCCAGCAGTTTATTGACAGGGGGCGAAAGGGGCACCGGGGAGCTGTTTTTT. Encoded protein: CASSLLTGGERGTGELFF.

This clone was counted between two and nine times. The rearrangement uses TRBV19 and TRBJ2-7, with D tentatively TRBD1 or TRBD2 (5 bases each). This CDR3 spans 15 amino acids. The V gene's germline CDR1 is LNHDA and CDR2 SQIVND (reference sequence). V lost 5 bases and J 6 bases, leaving 20 bases between the germline ends. The CDR3 nucleotides read TGTGCCAGTAGTTGGGTCGGGACGGCCCTCAGCGAGCAGTACTTC. It encodes CASSWVGTALSEQYF.

This clone has just a few counts. The chain recombines TRBV5-4 with TRBJ2-1; TRBD2 is a possible D gene (5 bases). The CDR3 runs 17 residues. The V end was cut by 4 bases, the J end by 0 bases, with 17 bases between. Germline V gene sequence: CDR1 SGHNT, CDR2 YYREEE (reference sequence). The CDR3 bases are TGTGCCAGCAGCGGCTCCTCTAGCAGGAGCTCCTACAATGAGCAGTTCTTC. It codes for CASSGSSSRSSYNEQFF.

The gene calls are TRBV19 and TRBJ1-2; D is unclear. Germline loops: CDR1 LNHDA, CDR2 SQIVND (reference sequence). V was shortened by 1 base and J by 3 bases, with 9 bases between the two germline ends. The CDR3 covers 14 residues. The CDR3 DNA reads TGTGCCAGTAGTATAGGAAGGATGGACTATGGCTACACCTTC. Protein product: CASSIGRMDYGYTF.

The rearrangement uses TRBV27 and TRBJ1-1; weak D call: TRBD1 (6 bases). V lost 5 bases and J 1 base, leaving 23 bases between the germline ends. CDR3 length: 18 amino acids. Germline V gene data show CDR1 as MNHEY and CDR2 as SMNVEV (reference sequence). The CDR3 coding sequence is TGTGCCAGCAGTCCCGATGGGACACTTCTTGGGAGGAACACTGAAGCTTTCTTT. It is translated as CASSPDGTLLGRNTEAFF.

The rearrangement links TRBV6-5 to TRBJ2-3, with 7 bases lining up with TRBD1. J was trimmed by 3 bases and V by 11 bases; bases with no gene match: 14. The CDR3 runs 15 residues. The germline V gene has CDR1 MNHEY and CDR2 SVGAGI. Here the CDR3 DNA reads TGTGCCGCCTCCCTCGACAGGGTTTATACAGATACGCAGTATTTT. It specifies CAASLDRVYTDTQYF.

This clone was observed a few times. The J gene is TRBJ1-2, the V gene TRBV28; 9 bases match TRBD1. V trimming: 1 base; J trimming: 5 bases; junction bases outside the gene matches: 2. The CDR3 is made up of 14 amino acids. CDR1 and CDR2 from the germline V gene are MDHEN and SYDVKM. For the CDR3, the DNA is TGTGCCAGCAGTTTATCCGGGACAGGGTATGGCTACACCTTC. Its protein product is CASSLSGTGYGYTF.

This clone was recorded only once. The rearrangement joins TRBV7-9 to TRBJ1-2; 7 positions match TRBD1. The V gene end was trimmed by 0 bases and the J gene end by 8 bases; junction bases not matched to a gene: 0. CDR1 is SEHNR, CDR2 FQNEAQ, per germline (reference sequence). The CDR3 covers 12 residues. The CDR3 DNA reads as TGTGCCAGCAGCTTAGCCAGGGGGGGCTACACCTTC. It codes for CASSLARGGYTF.

This rearrangement joins TRBV7-9 to TRBJ1-2; 7 positions agree with TRBD1. The CDR3 is 15 residues long. V shed 0 bases, J shed 5 bases, and the junction held 6 bases outside the gene matches. From germline, CDR1 is SEHNR and CDR2 FQNEAQ (reference sequence). The CDR3 DNA reads as TGTGCCAGCAGCTTAGCAGACAGGGAAGTTTATGGCTACACCTTC. This sequence encodes CASSLADREVYGYTF.

This chain links TRBV10-3 with TRBJ1-5; D gene unclear. Trimming left V 6 bases short and J 0 bases short, with 12 bases between. The CDR3 is 15 amino acids. Germline CDR1 is ENHRY and CDR2 is SYGVKD. CDR3 sequence reads: CAIRSIAGSNQPQHF. The CDR3 nucleotides are TGTGCCATCAGATCGATCGCAGGTAGCAATCAGCCCCAGCATTTT.

This rearrangement joins TRBV9 to TRBJ1-4; D possibly corresponds to TRBD1 (5 bases). Trimming removed 3 bases from V and 4 bases from J, with 10 bases in between. The CDR3 consists of 14 residues. CDR1 SGDLS and CDR2 YYNGEE come from the germline V gene. CDR3 sequence reads: CASSGQRNNEKLFF. As DNA, the CDR3 is TGTGCCAGCAGCGGACAGAGGAATAATGAAAAACTGTTTTTT.